This T cell receptor (beta chain) was documented in a study of blood T cells in healthy people across ages (dated by TCRdb to the mid-2010s). Context from the whole study: Template switching captured roughly one uniquely barcoded TCR beta cDNA molecule per two T cells in model experiments. Two additional independent replicas of 1 million unique cDNA reads from the same blood draw were analyzed for two donors (one aged 18 to 30 and one aged 80 or older). To avoid experimental bias, donors of different ages were distributed randomly across sequencing lanes. Donors were grouped into four age groups: young (average 16 years), middle-aged (roughly 38), aged (around 60) and long-lived (around 80). To track age-related changes in TCR beta repertoire diversity, the study relied on deep sequencing normalized with unique cDNA molecular identifiers.

The roughly 39 donors, aged about 6 to 95 years, were systemically healthy Caucasian individuals from Russia. About 9.8 milliliters of peripheral blood were drawn from each donor into EDTA-treated Vacutainer tubes. Ficoll-Paque density-gradient centrifugation was used to isolate PBMCs, with at least 7 million per sample. Total RNA, at least 5.5 micrograms per sample, was extracted from PBMCs with Trizol reagent. For every donor, an aliquot of PBMCs went through flow cytometry to measure the percentages of naive CD45RAhigh/CD27high T cells. This clonotype turned up a few times. The antigen it binds to is not known. No clone much larger than this one lies a single base away; base qualities are absent. Here is what the overall study found, with its caveats: Total diversity estimates from one million sequenced T cells were considered lower bounds and underestimates. Observed TCR beta diversity per million T cells fell roughly linearly with age, and a significant reduction was already apparent by age roughly 40. A strong correlation was found between observed TCR beta diversity and the percentage of naive T cells measured by flow cytometry. Donor CMV infection status was unknown, potentially confounding age-related changes in expanded clonotypes. Since profiling was done on bulk unsorted PBMCs, naive and antigen-experienced compartments could not be conclusively compared. Compared with the aged group, the long-lived group had more naive CD4+ T cells, fewer expanded clones and increased TCR diversity, suggesting age selection.

Trimming leaves V shorter by 4 bases and J shorter by 15 bases, with the junction holding 5 bases beyond the gene matches. Inclusive of the bounding cysteine and phenylalanine, the CDR3 is 11 residues long. The retained sequence is limited to the CDR3, 33 bases, with the frame set at the first base. Looking up the germline V gene (reference sequence) yields CDR1 LGHDT and CDR2 YNNKEL. The method behind the library was 5' RACE. For sequencing, an Illumina HiSeq 2500 was employed. The second PCR ran for roughly 6 to 11 cycles and used a J-beta primer mix along with a sample-barcoded 5' primer. Each TCR beta cDNA molecule received a unique molecular identifier from a template-switch 5' adaptor carrying 12 random nucleotides. Each sample yielded at least 2.5 million CDR3-containing paired-end reads. The Mint cDNA synthesis kit, primed by a TRBC-specific oligonucleotide, was used to synthesize first-strand cDNA from all RNA. All cDNA was treated with uracil-DNA glycosylase and then went through a first 18-cycle PCR with the universal primers M1SS and BC2_uni_R. On the authors' methods: For normalization, 1 million high-quality reads were randomly selected from each sample, with every read carrying a distinct molecular identifier. Instead of being binned into consensus sequences, reads that shared molecular identifiers were thrown out. CDR3 identification, clonotype clustering and error correction used MiTCR with a Q25 quality threshold and the strictest error-elimination algorithm. A nonparametric unseen species model using Euler transformation provided a lower-bound estimate of total TCR beta diversity. Clones were called with MiXCR by TCRdb after fastp trimmed the public reads at Q25, and only in-frame beta chains were retained. For every CDR3 protein sequence, its rows merge into one entry that carries the most common genes and DNA. The V and J calls here are based on TCRdb, not the publication. The sample includes about 1,600,000 distinct CDR3 sequences, with roughly 40% observed a single time. The ten most abundant clones make up 7.9% of the sample.

Sequenced material: blood. This TCR derives from a woman aged 18 to 35 in good health. Here the chain combines TRBV3-1 and TRBJ2-1; the central 8 bases match TRBD2. For the CDR3, the sequence is CASSLGGALFF. The DNA sequence is as follows: TGTGCCAGCAGCCTCGGGGGGGCGCTGTTCTTC.